This paragraph covers one T cell receptor beta chain sequence. What it recognizes is unknown. Only in-frame clones appear in the TCRdb table, and some are missing; sequencing was by immunoSEQ multiplex PCR. The data show 100,000 or so clones, with approximately 91% seen just once and 4.1% held by the top ten. The CDR3 runs 14 residues. Trimming took off 5 bases at V and 6 bases at J, with 17 bases between the two ends. Per germline, CDR1 SGHAT and CDR2 FQNNGV. This sample was taken from a study of T cells in localized non-small cell lung cancer. Study-level findings and limits: A median of around 58 clones ranked among the top 100 in tumor appeared in adjacent lung. A higher density of T cells in blood coincided with extended overall survival. The highest T cell clonality was in uninvolved adjacent lung, above tumor. Sequence data derive from only one tumor region, so heterogeneity remains possible.

The source was PBMCs, collected before any cancer treatment. V and J are TRBV11-2 and TRBJ2-7; maybe TRBD2 (6 bases). The clonotype was recovered from a woman aged 40 to 75 with stage II squamous cell lung carcinoma. CDR3 in amino acids: CASSLPLANGEQYF. The CDR3 nucleotides are TGTGCCAGCAGCCTCCCACTAGCCAACGGCGAGCAGTACTTC.